The 17 T cell receptor beta chains below come from one sample, sequenced in a study of T cell repertoires in cytomegalovirus infection. A single record per CDR3 protein comes from TCRdb applying MiXCR to the reads. The table has almost 300,000 distinct CDR3 sequences, about 8.8% seen once. Sequenced material: PBMCs. Source of these receptors: a human donor in good health (CMV status not recorded). Some clones in this sample may be carry-over from other donors' samples.

J is TRBJ2-1 and V is TRBV15, with a weak D call TRBD2 (6 bases). This CDR3 comprises 15 residues. CDR1 LNHNV and CDR2 YYDKDF come from the germline V gene (reference sequence). The ends were cut back, 0 bases at V and 2 bases at J, with 8 bases in the middle. CDR3 nucleotides: TGTGCCACCAGCAGAGAGGGAGGAACCTACAATGAGCAGTTCTTC. It translates to CATSREGGTYNEQFF.

This clonotype was detected ten times or more. This chain connects TRBV5-4 to TRBJ2-5, with D tentatively TRBD2 (6 bases). Trimming took 4 bases from V and 4 from J, leaving 14 bases between them. The germline gives CDR1 SGHNT, CDR2 YYREEE (reference sequence). This CDR3 has 14 amino acids. The CDR3 sequence: CASSIPGTVETQYF. CDR3 bases: TGTGCCAGCAGCATACCCGGGACTGTAGAGACCCAGTACTTC.

This clonotype was observed many times. The chain couples TRBV18 to TRBJ1-1; D gene ambiguous. CDR1 KGHSH and CDR2 LQKENI come from the germline V gene. V dropped 1 base and J dropped 0 bases, with 6 bases sitting between them. The CDR3 loop spans 14 amino acids. The CDR3 DNA reads TGTGCCAGCTCACCACTCAGCCTGAACACTGAAGCTTTCTTT. It translates to CASSPLSLNTEAFF.

This clonotype has more than one count but fewer than ten. This chain uses TRBV7-2 with TRBJ1-5, with TRBD1 identical over 8 bases. J was trimmed by 10 bases and V by 4 bases; bases with no gene match: 3. CDR1 is SGHTA and CDR2 is FQGNSA in the germline V gene. The CDR3 has 12 residues. The CDR3 protein is CASSSPGGPQHF. The CDR3 nucleotides read TGTGCCAGCAGCTCGCCAGGGGGCCCCCAGCATTTT.

This clonotype was seen repeatedly, ten times or more. V is TRBV5-4 and J is TRBJ1-2, with a weak D call TRBD1 (5 bases). The CDR3 covers 15 residues. V shed 1 base and J shed 0 bases, with 10 bases lying between them. The germline V gene encodes CDR1 SGHNT and CDR2 YYREEE (reference sequence). The CDR3 DNA is TGTGCCAGCAGCTTGTGGCGACAGACTAACTATGGCTACACCTTC. It codes for CASSLWRQTNYGYTF.

This clonotype appeared once. A read error may be the cause here, since a much bigger clone is one base away. The conserved phenylalanine or tryptophan normally closing the CDR3 is absent here, so this likely arose from a read error. The chain has TRBV5-1 and TRBJ1-5, with TRBD1 identical over 7 bases. Per the germline V gene, CDR1 is SGHRS and CDR2 is YFSETQ. The trim removed 9 bases at V and 5 bases at J, leaving 8 bases unmatched. This CDR3 contains 13 residues. This CDR3 reads CANTGVRDQPQHL. CDR3 DNA sequence: TGCGCCAATACAGGGGTCCGCGATCAGCCCCAGCATCTT.

This clonotype has at least ten counts. For the CDR3, the DNA is TGTGCCAGCAGTTTTTGGCGGGACAGAAATTCACCCCTCCACTTT. Translating it yields CASSFWRDRNSPLHF. This rearrangement joins TRBV6-2 or TRBV6-3 to TRBJ1-6, with 7 bases aligning to TRBD1. This CDR3 has 15 residues. Germline CDR1 and CDR2: MNHEY and SVGEGT. V shed 4 bases, J shed 7 bases, and the junction held 7 bases outside the gene matches.

A few counts support this clonotype. Here the CDR3 reads CASSAGEDTQYF. For the CDR3, the DNA is TGCGCCAGCAGCGCGGGAGAAGATACGCAGTATTTT. This sequence joins TRBV5-1 and TRBJ2-3, with 7 bases lining up with TRBD2. In germline, CDR1 is SGHRS, CDR2 YFSETQ. J was trimmed by 5 bases and V by 4 bases; bases with no gene match: 1. The CDR3 is made up of 12 amino acids.

This clonotype was recorded at least ten times. The genes are TRBV7-2 and TRBJ2-1; D not certain. The CDR3 has 15 residues. V was clipped by 5 bases and J by 1 base, with 12 bases between them. Germline assignment: CDR1 SGHTA and CDR2 FQGNSA. The CDR3 reads CASSAGSASYNEQFF. CDR3 bases: TGTGCCAGCAGCGCCGGATCAGCGTCCTACAATGAGCAGTTCTTC.

The table lists this clonotype with many counts. This rearrangement joins TRBV28 to TRBJ2-5, with 8 bases matching TRBD1. Germline loops: CDR1 MDHEN, CDR2 SYDVKM. The CDR3 consists of 14 residues. V was clipped by 5 bases and J by 4 bases; unmatched bases: 6. The CDR3 spells CASSRTGGSETQYF. The CDR3 nucleotides read TGTGCCAGCAGTCGAACAGGGGGATCAGAGACCCAGTACTTC.

This clonotype was seen many times. The chain recombines TRBV10-3 with TRBJ2-1; the match to TRBD1 covers 7 bases. The CDR3 spans 13 residues. Per germline, CDR1 ENHRY and CDR2 SYGVKD. The junction had 4 bases not matched to a gene; V was cut back by 4 bases and J by 7 bases. The CDR3 sequence is CAISGQGGNEQFF. DNA for the CDR3: TGTGCCATCAGTGGACAGGGTGGTAATGAGCAGTTCTTC.

This clonotype was detected many times. V is TRBV2 and J is TRBJ2-1; 8 positions agree with TRBD1. Germline V gives CDR1 SNHLY, CDR2 FYNNEI. The CDR3 runs to 12 residues. V lost 4 bases and J lost 14; bases outside the gene matches: 7. DNA of the CDR3: TGTGCCAGCAGTGTGGGACCAGGGGGCGAGTTCTTC. As protein: CASSVGPGGEFF. The complete variable domain, with remaining parts taken from reference TRBV2 and TRBJ2-1, reads EPEVTQTPSHQVTQMGQEVILRCVPISNHLYFYWYRQILGQKVEFLVSFYNNEISEKSEIFDDQFSVERPDGSNFTLKIRSTKLEDSAMYFCASSVGPGGEFFGPGTRLTVL.

This clonotype was seen at least ten times. The genes are TRBV2 and TRBJ2-2; D is possibly TRBD1 (5 bases). V lost 6 bases and J lost 1, with 9 bases in between. Germline-derived CDR1 and CDR2 are SNHLY and FYNNEI. The CDR3 covers 14 residues. The CDR3 DNA follows: TGTGCCAGCAGAAGGACACGGAACACCGGGGAGCTGTTTTTT. This codes for CASRRTRNTGELFF.

This clonotype was detected many times. This sequence joins TRBV28 and TRBJ1-6; 8 bases are a match to TRBD1. Unmatched junction bases numbered 13, after V lost 4 bases and J lost 8 bases. Germline V gene data show CDR1 as MDHEN and CDR2 as SYDVKM. This CDR3 is 17 amino acids long. The CDR3 region is CASSSGQGGRLHSPLHF. The CDR3 DNA is TGTGCCAGCAGTTCCGGACAGGGAGGGAGGCTGCATTCACCCCTCCACTTT.

This clonotype has a count of ten or more. The V gene is TRBV7-9, the J gene TRBJ2-3; D is unclear. The germline V gene has CDR1 SEHNR and CDR2 FQNEAQ (reference sequence). V dropped 2 bases and J dropped 2 bases, with 8 bases sitting between them. This CDR3 comprises 14 residues. DNA for the CDR3: TGTGCCAGCAGCTTACAAGGATCCACAGATACGCAGTATTTT. The encoded protein is CASSLQGSTDTQYF.

Ten or more counts support this clonotype. The chain links TRBV7-2 to TRBJ2-5; TRBD1 agrees at 7 bases. The CDR3 sequence is 14 residues long. Germline CDR1 SGHTA, CDR2 FQGNSA. J gave up 1 base and V 5 bases, and 4 bases lay outside the gene matches. The CDR3 loop reads CASSRQGLQETQYF. CDR3 DNA: TGTGCCAGCAGCCGACAGGGCCTCCAAGAGACCCAGTACTTC.

This clonotype was observed at least ten times. The CDR3 here is CSARGLANEKLFF. The CDR3 nucleotides are TGCAGTGCTAGGGGGCTGGCTAATGAAAAACTGTTTTTT. The V call is TRBV20-1, the J call TRBJ1-4, with a possible D match to TRBD1 (5 bases). The germline V gene has CDR1 DFQATT and CDR2 SNEGSKA (reference sequence). V was trimmed by 3 bases and J by 3 bases, leaving 8 bases between them. The CDR3 length is 13 residues.